The 5 T cell receptor beta chains below all came from one sample that was sequenced in a study of blood T cell repertoires in COVID-19. Repertoires were generated with immunoSEQ multiplex PCR, while TCRdb's copy carries only in-frame clones and drops some. Seen here are about 220,000 clones, 85% observed once, and the top ten hold more than 2%. The sequenced sample was peripheral blood. These receptors were taken from a woman in her 70s with COVID-19, enrolled during active disease.

This chain uses TRBV6-5 with TRBJ2-2; weak D call: TRBD2 (6 bases). V gave up 7 bases and J gave up 6 bases, with 15 bases separating them. The CDR3 is 14 residues long. Per the germline V gene, CDR1 is MNHEY and CDR2 is SVGAGI. The CDR3 is CASKWGGTSGELFF. In DNA, the CDR3 is TGTGCCAGCAAGTGGGGAGGTACCTCCGGGGAGCTGTTTTTT.

This chain connects TRBV9 to TRBJ1-4; D is perhaps TRBD1 (6 bases). The germline CDR1 and CDR2 sequences are SGDLS and YYNGEE. This CDR3 has 17 residues. V lost 0 bases, J lost 8 bases, and 20 bases lay in between. In DNA, the CDR3 is TGTGCCAGCAGCGTAGAAGGTGGGGGACAAATTGGGGAAAAACTGTTTTTT. Its translation: CASSVEGGGQIGEKLFF.

In its sample, this clone was seen once. The CDR3 spells CASSLGWTGAKNIQYF. CDR3 nucleotides: TGCGCCAGCAGCTTGGGGTGGACAGGGGCCAAAAACATTCAGTACTTC. V gene TRBV5-1 combines with J gene TRBJ2-4; 8 bases align to TRBD1. Looked up from germline, CDR1 is SGHRS and CDR2 is YFSETQ. V dropped 0 bases and J dropped 1; count of bases not matched to a gene: 3. This CDR3 comprises 16 residues.

The V call is TRBV7-9, the J call TRBJ2-2; TRBD1 matches at 7 bases. Germline loops: CDR1 SEHNR, CDR2 FQNEAQ (reference sequence). The CDR3 has 17 amino acids. V shed 0 bases, J shed 0 bases, and the junction held 4 bases outside the gene matches. In DNA form, the CDR3 reads TGTGCCAGCAGCTTAGCGCGAGGACAGGCGAACACCGGGGAGCTGTTTTTT. This gives the protein CASSLARGQANTGELFF.

This rearrangement joins TRBV7-2 to TRBJ2-1, with TRBD2 matching 9 bases. CDR1 and CDR2 (germline): SGHTA, FQGNSA. After removal of 1 base from V and 7 bases from J, the junction contained 8 bases not matched to a gene. This CDR3 is 16 amino acids long. This CDR3 reads CASSLGLSGGMNEQFF. In DNA form, the CDR3 reads TGTGCCAGCAGCTTAGGTCTCAGCGGGGGGATGAATGAGCAGTTCTTC.